These 8 T cell receptor beta chains share one sample of origin, sequenced in a study of blood T cell repertoires in COVID-19. Here immunoSEQ multiplex PCR was the method, and the copy in TCRdb shows in-frame clones only, minus some. The sample has under 200,000 clones; about 90% are singletons. Sequenced sample: PBMCs or T cells enriched from blood (not recorded which). All receptors derive from a woman in her fifties or sixties who had recovered from COVID-19.

The chain uses TRBV28 and TRBJ1-5; 9 bases fit TRBD1. The germline CDR1 and CDR2 sequences are MDHEN and SYDVKM. The CDR3 extends over 13 amino acids. The junction had 2 bases not matched to a gene; V was cut back by 5 bases and J by 6 bases. In nucleotides, the CDR3 is TGTGCCAGCAGTCAGGACAGGGGTCAGCCCCAGCATTTT. As protein: CASSQDRGQPQHF.

This clone appeared a single time. The rearrangement links TRBV27 to TRBJ2-3; 7 bases agree with TRBD1. V gave up 3 bases and J gave up 5 bases; unmatched junction bases: 5. The CDR3 has 14 amino acids. Germline values: CDR1 MNHEY, CDR2 SMNVEV (reference sequence). Written as DNA, the CDR3 is TGTGCCAGCAGTTTTTTAGGGGGCCTAGATACGCAGTATTTT. Its translation is CASSFLGGLDTQYF.

The rearrangement links TRBV11-3 to TRBJ2-1, with 10 bases identical to TRBD1. This CDR3 contains 12 residues. Germline assignment: CDR1 SGHNT and CDR2 YENEEA. Trimming cost V 5 bases and J 12 bases; bases outside gene matches: 4. The CDR3 region is CASSRTGGGQFF. CDR3 in DNA: TGTGCCAGCAGCAGGACAGGGGGAGGGCAGTTCTTC.

This chain connects TRBV15 to TRBJ2-2; TRBD1 agrees at 7 bases. The germline CDR1 and CDR2 sequences are LNHNV and YYDKDF (reference sequence). The CDR3 totals 16 residues. J gave up 2 bases and V 5 bases, and 8 bases lay outside the gene matches. CDR3: CATSAHRGVNTGELFF. The CDR3 region has the DNA TGTGCCACCAGCGCCCACAGGGGAGTCAACACCGGGGAGCTGTTTTTT. The full variable domain, in which reference TRBV15 and TRBJ2-2 provide the parts outside the CDR3, is DAMVIQNPRYQVTQFGKPVTLSCSQTLNHNVMYWYQQKSSQAPKLLFHYYDKDFNNEADTPDNFQSRRPNTSFCFLDIRSPGLGDTAMYLCATSAHRGVNTGELFFGEGSRLTVL.

The V call is TRBV5-1, the J call TRBJ1-2; 7 bases align to TRBD1. The CDR3 loop spans 15 amino acids. Trimming removed 2 bases from V and 2 bases from J; junction bases left unmatched: 6. The germline V gene encodes CDR1 SGHRS and CDR2 YFSETQ. The CDR3 nucleotides read TGCGCCAGCAGCTTAACGACAGGGTTCAACTATGGCTACACCTTC. Translating it yields CASSLTTGFNYGYTF.

This rearrangement joins TRBV6-5 to TRBJ2-2, with D tentatively TRBD1 (6 bases). Germline lookup yields CDR1 MNHEY and CDR2 SVGAGI. Trimming stripped 7 bases from V and 7 bases from J, with 16 bases between. The CDR3 consists of 14 residues. CDR3 sequence reads: CASTPSGGVGELFF. The DNA of the CDR3 is TGTGCCAGCACCCCCAGTGGGGGCGTCGGGGAGCTGTTTTTT.

The J gene is TRBJ1-5, the V gene TRBV7-2; D unresolved. Germline values: CDR1 SGHTA, CDR2 FQGNSA. This CDR3 contains 14 residues. The V end was cut by 5 bases, the J end by 1 base, with 9 bases between. CDR3 coding DNA: TGTGCCAGCAGCCCTACAGTGAGCAATCAGCCCCAGCATTTT. Its protein is CASSPTVSNQPQHF.

This chain connects TRBV27 to TRBJ2-2; TRBD2 agrees at 10 bases. The CDR3 contains 16 residues. The V and J ends lost 3 bases and 7 bases, in that order; junction bases with no gene match: 8. Germline CDR1 MNHEY, CDR2 SMNVEV (reference sequence). The CDR3 protein is CASSFLAGASVGELFF. The CDR3 nucleotides are TGTGCCAGCAGTTTTCTAGCGGGAGCGTCCGTCGGGGAGCTGTTTTTT.